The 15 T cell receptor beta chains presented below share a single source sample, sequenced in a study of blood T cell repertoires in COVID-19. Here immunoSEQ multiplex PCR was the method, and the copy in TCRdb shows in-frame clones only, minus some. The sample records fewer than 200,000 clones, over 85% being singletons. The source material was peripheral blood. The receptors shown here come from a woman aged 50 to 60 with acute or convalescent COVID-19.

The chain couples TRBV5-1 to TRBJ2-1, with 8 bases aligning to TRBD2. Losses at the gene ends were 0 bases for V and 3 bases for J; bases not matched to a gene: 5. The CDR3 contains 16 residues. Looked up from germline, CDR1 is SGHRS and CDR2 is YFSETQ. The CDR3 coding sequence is TGCGCCAGCAGCTTGGTCCGAGCGGGAGTCTACAATGAGCAGTTCTTC. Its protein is CASSLVRAGVYNEQFF.

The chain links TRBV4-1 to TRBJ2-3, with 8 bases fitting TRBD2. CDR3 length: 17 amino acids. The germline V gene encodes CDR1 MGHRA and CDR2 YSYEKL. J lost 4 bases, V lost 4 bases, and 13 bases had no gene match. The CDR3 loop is CASSPVLTSGSSDTQYF. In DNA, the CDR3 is TGCGCCAGCAGCCCCGTCTTGACGAGCGGGAGTTCAGATACGCAGTATTTT.

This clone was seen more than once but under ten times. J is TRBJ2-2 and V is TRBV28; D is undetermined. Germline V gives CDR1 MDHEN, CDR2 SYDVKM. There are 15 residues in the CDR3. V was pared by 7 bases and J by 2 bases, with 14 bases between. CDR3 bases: TGTGCCAGCACGAACTTTCGATTTAACACCGGGGAGCTGTTTTTT. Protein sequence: CASTNFRFNTGELFF.

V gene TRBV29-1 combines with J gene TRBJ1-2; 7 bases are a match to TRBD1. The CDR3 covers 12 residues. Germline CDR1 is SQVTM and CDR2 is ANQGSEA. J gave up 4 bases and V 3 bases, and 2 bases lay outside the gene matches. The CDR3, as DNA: TGCAGCGTTGAGACAGGGCGCTATGGCTACACCTTC. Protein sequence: CSVETGRYGYTF.

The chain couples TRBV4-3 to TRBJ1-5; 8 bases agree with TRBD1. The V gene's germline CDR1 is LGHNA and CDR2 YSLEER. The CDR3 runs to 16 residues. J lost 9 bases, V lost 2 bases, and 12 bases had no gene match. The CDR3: CASSQTYRDRTGPQHF. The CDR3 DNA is TGCGCCAGCAGCCAAACTTACCGGGACAGGACCGGGCCCCAGCATTTT.

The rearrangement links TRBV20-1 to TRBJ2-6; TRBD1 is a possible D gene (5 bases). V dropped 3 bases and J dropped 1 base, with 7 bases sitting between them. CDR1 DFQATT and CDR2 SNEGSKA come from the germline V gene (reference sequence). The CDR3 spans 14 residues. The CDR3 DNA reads TGCAGTGCTAGTCCAGGGTCTGGGGCCAACGTCCTGACTTTC. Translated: CSASPGSGANVLTF.

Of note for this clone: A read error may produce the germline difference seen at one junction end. CDR3 loop: CASSEGSDQPQHF. Here the CDR3 DNA reads TGTGCCAGCAGTGAGGGTAGCGATCAGCCCCAGCATTTT. The chain is built from TRBV2 and TRBJ1-5; D not certain. Germline loops: CDR1 SNHLY, CDR2 FYNNEI. The CDR3 sequence is 13 residues long.

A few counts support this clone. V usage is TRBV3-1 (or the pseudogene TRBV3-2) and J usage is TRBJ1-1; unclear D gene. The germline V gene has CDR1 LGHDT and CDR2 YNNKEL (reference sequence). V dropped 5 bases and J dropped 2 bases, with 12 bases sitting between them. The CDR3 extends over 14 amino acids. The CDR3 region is CASSSHISNTEAFF. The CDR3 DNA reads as TGTGCCAGCAGCTCCCACATCTCTAACACTGAAGCTTTCTTT.

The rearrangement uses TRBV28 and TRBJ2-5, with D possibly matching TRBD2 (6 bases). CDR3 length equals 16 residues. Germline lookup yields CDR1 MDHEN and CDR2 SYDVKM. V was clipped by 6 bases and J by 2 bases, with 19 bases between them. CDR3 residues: CASSSSWGVFQETQYF. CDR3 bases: TGTGCCAGCAGCTCTTCCTGGGGGGTCTTTCAAGAGACCCAGTACTTC.

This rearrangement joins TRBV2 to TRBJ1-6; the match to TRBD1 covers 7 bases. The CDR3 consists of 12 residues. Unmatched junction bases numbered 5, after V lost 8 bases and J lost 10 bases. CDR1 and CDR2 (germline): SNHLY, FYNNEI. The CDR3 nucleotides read TGTGCCAGCGAAGCAGGGGGATCACCCCTCCACTTT. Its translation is CASEAGGSPLHF.

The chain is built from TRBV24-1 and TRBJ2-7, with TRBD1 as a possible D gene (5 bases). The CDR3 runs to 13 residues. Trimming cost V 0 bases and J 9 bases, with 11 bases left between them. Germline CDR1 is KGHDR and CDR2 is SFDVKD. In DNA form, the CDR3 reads TGTGCCACCAGTGATTTGGAGGCCCAGGGGCAGTACTTC. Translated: CATSDLEAQGQYF.

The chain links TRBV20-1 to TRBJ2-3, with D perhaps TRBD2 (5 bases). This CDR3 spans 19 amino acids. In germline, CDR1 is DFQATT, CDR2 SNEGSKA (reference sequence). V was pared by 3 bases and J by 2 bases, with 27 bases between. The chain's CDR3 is CSASGSSGSPYRNTDTQYF. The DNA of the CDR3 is TGCAGTGCTAGTGGCTCAAGCGGAAGTCCCTATAGAAACACAGATACGCAGTATTTT.

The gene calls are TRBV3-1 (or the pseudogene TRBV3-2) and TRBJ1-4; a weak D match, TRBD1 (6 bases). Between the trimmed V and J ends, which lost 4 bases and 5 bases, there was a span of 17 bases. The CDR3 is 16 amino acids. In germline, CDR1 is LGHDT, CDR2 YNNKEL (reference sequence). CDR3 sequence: CASSLYRDKRNEKLFF. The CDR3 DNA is TGTGCCAGCAGCCTCTACCGGGACAAGAGGAATGAAAAACTGTTTTTT.

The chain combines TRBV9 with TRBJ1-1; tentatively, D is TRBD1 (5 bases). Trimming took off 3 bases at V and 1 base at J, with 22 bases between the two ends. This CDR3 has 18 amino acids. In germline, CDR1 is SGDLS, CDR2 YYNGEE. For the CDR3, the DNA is TGTGCCAGCAGCGACCCCCGGGACTCAGGAAGTGGGAACACTGAAGCTTTCTTT. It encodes CASSDPRDSGSGNTEAFF.

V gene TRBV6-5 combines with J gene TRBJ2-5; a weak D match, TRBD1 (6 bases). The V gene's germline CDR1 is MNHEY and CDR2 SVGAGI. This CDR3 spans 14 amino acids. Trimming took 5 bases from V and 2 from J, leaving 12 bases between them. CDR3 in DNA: TGTGCCAGCAGTCCGGGACATACTCAAGAGACCCAGTACTTC. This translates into CASSPGHTQETQYF.